The T cell receptor beta chain under discussion was sequenced for a study of T-cell memory formation after mild COVID-19. Study-level information: Most TCR clusters belonged to a single donor. Study-wide results and caveats: There were some responding clones in pre-infection memory, which suggested that cross-reactive memory had joined. The SARS-CoV-2 specificity of second-wave clones reaching peak at day 37 remained unverified.

Barcoded TCR alpha and TCR beta cDNA libraries with UMIs came from 5'RACE using constant-segment primers. One entry per CDR3 protein, called by TCRdb with MiXCR from the 5' RACE reads. The repertoire holds 200,000 to 250,000 distinct CDR3 sequences, with more than 9% as singletons. Details on this clonotype: Its antigen is undetermined.

V was trimmed by 2 bases and J by 3 bases, leaving 12 bases between them. The CDR3 consists of 15 residues. The chain is built from TRBV12-3 or TRBV12-4 and TRBJ2-3; D is possibly TRBD1 or TRBD2 (5 bases each). This TCR came from a young man who had mild COVID-19 (a few samples of this study predate the infection). Cell type and time point are not known. Source material: PBMCs or a T cell subset sorted from them (not recorded which). CDR3 DNA: TGTGCCAGCAGTTTACAGGGAGATAGGACAGATACGCAGTATTTT. Its protein is CASSLQGDRTDTQYF.